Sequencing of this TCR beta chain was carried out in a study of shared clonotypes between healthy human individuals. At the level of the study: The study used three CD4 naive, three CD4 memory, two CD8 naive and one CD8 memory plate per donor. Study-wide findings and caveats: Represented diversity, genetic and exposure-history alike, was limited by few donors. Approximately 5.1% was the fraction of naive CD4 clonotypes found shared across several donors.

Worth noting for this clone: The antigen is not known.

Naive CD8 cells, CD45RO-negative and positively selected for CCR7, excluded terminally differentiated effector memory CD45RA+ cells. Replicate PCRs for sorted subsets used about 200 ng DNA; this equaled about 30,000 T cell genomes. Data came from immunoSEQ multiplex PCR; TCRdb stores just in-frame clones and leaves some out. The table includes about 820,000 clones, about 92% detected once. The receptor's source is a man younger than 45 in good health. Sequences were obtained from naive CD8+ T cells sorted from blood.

The CDR3 region has the DNA TGTGCCAGCAGTGAAGTCGCAGGGGCGGGGGCCAACGTCCTGACTTTC. It translates to CASSEVAGAGANVLTF. The chain is built from TRBV6-1 and TRBJ2-6; maybe TRBD1 (6 bases). CDR3 length: 16 amino acids. Germline values: CDR1 MNHNS, CDR2 SASEGT. The V gene lost 1 base and the J gene lost 4 bases, with 11 bases spanning the gap.